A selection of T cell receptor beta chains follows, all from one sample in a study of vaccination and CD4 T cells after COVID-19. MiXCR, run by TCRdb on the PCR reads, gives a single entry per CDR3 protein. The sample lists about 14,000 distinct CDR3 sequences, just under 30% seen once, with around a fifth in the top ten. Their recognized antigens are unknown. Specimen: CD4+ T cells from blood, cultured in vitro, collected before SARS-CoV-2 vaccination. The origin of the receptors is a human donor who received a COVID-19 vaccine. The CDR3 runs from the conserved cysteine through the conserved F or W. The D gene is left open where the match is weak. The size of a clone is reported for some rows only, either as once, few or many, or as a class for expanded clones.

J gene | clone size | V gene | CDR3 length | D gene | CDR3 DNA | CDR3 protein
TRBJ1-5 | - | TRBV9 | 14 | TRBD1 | TGTGCCAGCAGCCAGGGGGCCGAGCCGGAGCCCCAGCATTTT | CASSQGAEPEPQHF
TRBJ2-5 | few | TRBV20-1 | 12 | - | TGCAGTGCTAGAATAGGGGTCGAGACCCAGTACTTC | CSARIGVETQYF
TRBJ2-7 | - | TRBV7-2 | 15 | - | TGTGCCAGCAGCCCAGGAACTAGGAGCTCCTACGAGCAGTACTTC | CASSPGTRSSYEQYF
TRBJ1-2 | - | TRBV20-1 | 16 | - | TGCAGTGCTAGAACCACAACCCAGTTAGCTAACTATGGCTACACCTTC | CSARTTTQLANYGYTF
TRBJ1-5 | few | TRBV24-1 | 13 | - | TGTGCCACCAGTGATCACCGAAGGCAGCCCCAGCATTTT | CATSDHRRQPQHF
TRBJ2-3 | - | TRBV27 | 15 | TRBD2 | TGTGCCAGCAGTCCGGCTAGCGGGGGCGCAGATACGCAGTATTTT | CASSPASGGADTQYF
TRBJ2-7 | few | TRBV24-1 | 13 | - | TGTGCCACCAGTGATTCGGACCTCTACGAGCAGTACTTC | CATSDSDLYEQYF
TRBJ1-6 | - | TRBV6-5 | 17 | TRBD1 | TGTGCCAGCAGTTACGGACAGGGGGTATCCTATAATTCACCCCTCCACTTT | CASSYGQGVSYNSPLHF
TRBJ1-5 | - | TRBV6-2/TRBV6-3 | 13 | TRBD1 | TGTGCCAGCAAATGGACAGGGGTAACGCCCCAGCATTTT | CASKWTGVTPQHF
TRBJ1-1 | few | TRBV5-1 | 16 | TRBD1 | TGCGCCAGCAGCCTACGGACAGGGGACAGAAACACTGAAGCTTTCTTT | CASSLRTGDRNTEAFF
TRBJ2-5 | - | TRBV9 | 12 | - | TGTGCCAGCAGCGTAGGAGGAGAGACCCAGTACTTC | CASSVGGETQYF
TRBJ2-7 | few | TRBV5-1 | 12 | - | TGCGCCAGCTCCGTCAGCGCCTACGAGCAGTACTTC | CASSVSAYEQYF
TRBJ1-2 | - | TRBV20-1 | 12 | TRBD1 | TGCAGTGCTAGGACAGGGGGCGGTGGCTACACCTTC | CSARTGGGGYTF
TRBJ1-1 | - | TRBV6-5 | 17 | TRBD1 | TGTGCCAGCAGTTACGGGTCAAGGACAGGCATTAACACTGAAGCTTTCTTT | CASSYGSRTGINTEAFF
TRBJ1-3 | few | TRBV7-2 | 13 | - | TGTGCCAGCAGCTTAACTAACGGAAACACCATATATTTT | CASSLTNGNTIYF
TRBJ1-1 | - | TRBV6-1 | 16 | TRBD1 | TGTGCCAGCAGTCCCGCGACAGGGTATATGAACACTGAAGCTTTCTTT | CASSPATGYMNTEAFF
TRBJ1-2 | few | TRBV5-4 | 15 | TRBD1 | TGTGCCAGCAGCCCCGGACAGGGGGCAGGATATGGCTACACCTTC | CASSPGQGAGYGYTF
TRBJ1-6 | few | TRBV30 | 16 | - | TGTGCCTGGAGTGATCCTCGTGGAACCTATAATTCACCCCTCCACTTT | CAWSDPRGTYNSPLHF
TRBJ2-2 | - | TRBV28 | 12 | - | TGTGCCAGCAGTTTGCGGAGCGGGGAGCTGTTTTTT | CASSLRSGELFF
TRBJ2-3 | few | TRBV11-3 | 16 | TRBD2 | TGTGCCAGCAGCTTTAGGACTAGCGGGGATGCAGATACGCAGTATTTT | CASSFRTSGDADTQYF
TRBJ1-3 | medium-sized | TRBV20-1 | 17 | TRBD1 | TGCAGTGCTACGACAGGGACCCGACTCCTCTCTGGAAACACCATATATTTT | CSATTGTRLLSGNTIYF
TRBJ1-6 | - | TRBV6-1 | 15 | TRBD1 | TGTGCCAGCAGGGGGGACAGCTCCTATAATTCACCCCTCCACTTT | CASRGDSSYNSPLHF
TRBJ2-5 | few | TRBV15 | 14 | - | TGTGCCACCAGCTCTGGACAGAGCCAAGAGACCCAGTACTTC | CATSSGQSQETQYF
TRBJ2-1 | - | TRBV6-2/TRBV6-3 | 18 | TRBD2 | TGTGCCAGCAGCCAGGGACTAGCGGGGGGACCCGCCTTGTATGAGCAGTTCTTC | CASSQGLAGGPALYEQFF
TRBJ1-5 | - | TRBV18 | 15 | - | TGTGCCAGCTCACCCGAAGGGCGTGTGGGTCAGCCCCAGCATTTT | CASSPEGRVGQPQHF
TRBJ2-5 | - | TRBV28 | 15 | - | TGTGCCAGCAGTCCTTCCTCAGGGACCGTGGAGACCCAGTACTTC | CASSPSSGTVETQYF
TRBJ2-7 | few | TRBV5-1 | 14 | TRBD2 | TGCGCCAGCAGCCGGGGGGGATCTGGCTACGAGCAGTACTTC | CASSRGGSGYEQYF
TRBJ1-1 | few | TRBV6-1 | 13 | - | TGTGCCAGCAGTGAATCTCGGTACACTGAAGCTTTCTTT | CASSESRYTEAFF
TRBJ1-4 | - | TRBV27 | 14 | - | TGTGCCAGCAGTGCCTGGGGGGCCGGTGAAAAACTGTTTTTT | CASSAWGAGEKLFF
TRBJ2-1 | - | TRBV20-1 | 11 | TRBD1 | TGCAGTGGGCGACAGGGGGAGACCCATTACTTC | CSGRQGETHYF
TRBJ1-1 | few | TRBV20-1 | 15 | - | TGCAGTGGGGCCGGGGGGGGCGTTGGTAGGACTGAAGCTTTCTTT | CSGAGGGVGRTEAFF
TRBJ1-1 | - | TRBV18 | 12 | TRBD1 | TGTGCCAGCTCACCCCGACAGGGTGAAGCTTTCTTT | CASSPRQGEAFF
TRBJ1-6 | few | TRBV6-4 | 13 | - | TGTGCCACCTCAGACACCTATAATTCACCCCTCCACTTT | CATSDTYNSPLHF
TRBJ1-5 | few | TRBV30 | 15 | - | TGTGCCTGGAGTGTACCGTGGGGGTATAAACAGCCCCAGCATTTT | CAWSVPWGYKQPQHF
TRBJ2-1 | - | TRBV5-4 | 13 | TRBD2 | TGTGCCAGCAGCGGACTAGCCTACAATGAGCAGTTCTTC | CASSGLAYNEQFF
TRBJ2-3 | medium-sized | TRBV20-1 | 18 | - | TGCAGTGCTAGGAGAAGGAGTGCGGGGATTAGTTTTGCAGATACGCAGTATTTT | CSARRRSAGISFADTQYF
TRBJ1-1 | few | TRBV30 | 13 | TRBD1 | TGTGCCTGGAACCGACAGGGTCACACTGAAGCTTTCTTT | CAWNRQGHTEAFF
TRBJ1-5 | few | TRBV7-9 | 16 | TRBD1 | TGTGCCAGCAGCTCATCTGACAGGGGGCTCAATCAGCCCCAGCATTTT | CASSSSDRGLNQPQHF
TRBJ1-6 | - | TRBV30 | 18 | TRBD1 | TGTGCCTGGAGCTGGGGGGGGACAGGGGAAGCGGGGAATTCACCCCTCCACTTT | CAWSWGGTGEAGNSPLHF
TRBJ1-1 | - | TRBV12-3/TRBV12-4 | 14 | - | TGTGCCAGCAGTCCGAGGGTCATGAACACTGAAGCTTTCTTT | CASSPRVMNTEAFF
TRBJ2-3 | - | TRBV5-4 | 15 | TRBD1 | TGTGCCAGCAGCCGCCGGACAGGGGGAACAGATACGCAGTATTTT | CASSRRTGGTDTQYF
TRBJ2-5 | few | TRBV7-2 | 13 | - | TGTGCCAGCAGCTTATGGGTTACGGAGACCCAGTACTTC | CASSLWVTETQYF
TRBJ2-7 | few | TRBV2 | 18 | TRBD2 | TGTGCCAGCAGTGCTGAAGGTTCTTGGAGTAGCGGGGGTTACGAGCAGTACTTC | CASSAEGSWSSGGYEQYF
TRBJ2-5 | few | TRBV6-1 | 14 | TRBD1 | TGTGCCAGCAGTCGTGGACAGGGGACGGAGACCCAGTACTTC | CASSRGQGTETQYF
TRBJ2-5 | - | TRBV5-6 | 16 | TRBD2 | TGTGCCAGCAGCTCTTTAGGCGGGGGGGCTGGAGAGACCCAGTACTTC | CASSSLGGGAGETQYF
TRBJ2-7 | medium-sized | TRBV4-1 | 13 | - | TGCGCCAGCAGCCTAGAGCGCTACGGCGAGCAGTACTTC | CASSLERYGEQYF
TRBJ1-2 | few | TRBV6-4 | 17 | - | TGTGCCAGCAGTGACCCCCTCCGCCCCAGGGTCGGATATGGCTACACCTTC | CASSDPLRPRVGYGYTF